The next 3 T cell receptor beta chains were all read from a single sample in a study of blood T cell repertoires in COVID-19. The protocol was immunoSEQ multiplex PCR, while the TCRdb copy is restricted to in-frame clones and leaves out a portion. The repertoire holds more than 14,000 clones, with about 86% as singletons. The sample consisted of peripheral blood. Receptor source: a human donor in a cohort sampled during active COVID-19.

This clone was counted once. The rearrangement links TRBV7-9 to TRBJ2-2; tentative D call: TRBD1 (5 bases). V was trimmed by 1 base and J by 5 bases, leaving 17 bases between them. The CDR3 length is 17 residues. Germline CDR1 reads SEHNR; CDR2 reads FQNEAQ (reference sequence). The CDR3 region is CASSLDQTASRTGELFF. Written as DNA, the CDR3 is TGTGCCAGCAGCTTAGACCAGACAGCCTCGCGAACCGGGGAGCTGTTTTTT.

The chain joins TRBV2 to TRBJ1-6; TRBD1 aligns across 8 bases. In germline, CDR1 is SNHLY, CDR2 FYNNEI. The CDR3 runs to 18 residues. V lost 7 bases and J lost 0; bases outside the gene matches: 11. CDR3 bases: TGTGCCAGCAACTCGGACAGGGAAGGGAGCTCCTATAATTCACCCCTCCACTTT. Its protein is CASNSDREGSSYNSPLHF.

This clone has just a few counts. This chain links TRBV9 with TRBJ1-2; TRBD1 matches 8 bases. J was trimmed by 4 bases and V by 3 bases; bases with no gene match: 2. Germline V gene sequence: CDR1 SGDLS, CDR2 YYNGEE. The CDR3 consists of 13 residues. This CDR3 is CASSAGTGYGYTF. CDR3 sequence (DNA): TGTGCCAGCAGCGCCGGGACAGGCTATGGCTACACCTTC.